This T cell receptor (beta chain) derives from a study of cytotoxic CD8 clonotypes in ibrutinib-treated CLL. Whole-study results and caveats: Rare overall, public clonotypes shrank or held steady under therapy.

Data came from immunoSEQ multiplex PCR; TCRdb stores just in-frame clones and leaves some out. This sample has over 100,000 clones, with 80% to 90% found just once. Comment on this clone: No antigen is known for it.

The material was PBMCs, obtained after 24 months of ibrutinib treatment. This sequence originates from a human donor with chronic lymphocytic leukemia.

DNA of the CDR3: TGTGCCAGCTCACCCCCGGGCTCAGTTAGAGAGACCCAGTACTTC. Its translation is CASSPPGSVRETQYF. This chain links TRBV18 with TRBJ2-5; D call uncertain. V was shortened by 3 bases and J by 4 bases, with 15 bases between the two germline ends. The CDR3 consists of 15 residues. CDR1 KGHSH and CDR2 LQKENI come from the germline V gene.